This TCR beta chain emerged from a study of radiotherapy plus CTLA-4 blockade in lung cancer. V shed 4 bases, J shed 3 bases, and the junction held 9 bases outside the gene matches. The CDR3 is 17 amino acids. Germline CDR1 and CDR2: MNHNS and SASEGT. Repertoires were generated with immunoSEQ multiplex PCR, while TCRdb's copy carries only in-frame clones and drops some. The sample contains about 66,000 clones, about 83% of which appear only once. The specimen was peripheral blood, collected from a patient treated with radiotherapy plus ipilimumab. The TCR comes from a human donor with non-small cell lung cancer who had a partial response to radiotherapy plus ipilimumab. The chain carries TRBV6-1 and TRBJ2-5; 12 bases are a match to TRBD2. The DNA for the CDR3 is TGTGCCAGCAGTGGGGGTTTGACTAGCGGGAGCGAAGAGACCCAGTACTTC. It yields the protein CASSGGLTSGSEETQYF.